The source of this T cell receptor (beta chain) is a study of identical twins. The sample holds many counts of this clonotype. MiXCR, run by TCRdb on the 5' RACE reads, gives a single entry per CDR3 protein. The top ten hold more than 8% of the sample, which has about 340,000 distinct CDR3 sequences, 8.5% to 10% seen once. Sequenced input: naive T cells sorted from blood. The sequence came from a woman aged 50 to 60 in good health.

CDR3 DNA: TGTGCCACCAGCAGAGAGCCGACGCGGGATCTGCCCCAGCATTTT. It yields the protein CATSREPTRDLPQHF. This rearrangement joins TRBV15 to TRBJ1-5; no reliable D call. The length of the CDR3 is 15 residues. V shed 0 bases and J shed 9 bases, with 15 bases lying between them. The V gene's germline CDR1 is LNHNV and CDR2 YYDKDF (reference sequence). Looking up the rest from reference TRBV15 and TRBJ1-5 gives the full variable domain: DAMVIQNPRYQVTQFGKPVTLSCSQTLNHNVMYWYQQKSSQAPKLLFHYYDKDFNNEADTPDNFQSRRPNTSFCFLDIRSPGLGDTAMYLCATSREPTRDLPQHFGDGTRLSIL.